The 25 T cell receptor beta chains in this list originate from one sample, sequenced in a study of blood T cells in healthy people across ages. PCR was performed a second time for about 7 to 11 cycles using a sample-barcoded 5' primer and a J-beta primer mix. Using its own MiXCR run on the 5' RACE reads, TCRdb lists one record per CDR3 protein. The sample contains hundreds of thousands of distinct CDR3 sequences, about 30% of which appear only once. The sample taken for sequencing was blood. These receptor sequences come from a woman older than 75 in good health.

This clonotype occurred many times. V and J are TRBV6-5 and TRBJ2-5; the match to TRBD1 covers 9 bases. CDR1 is MNHEY and CDR2 is SVGAGI in the germline V gene. This CDR3 is 16 amino acids long. V lost 6 bases, J lost 3 bases, and 11 bases stayed unmatched. In DNA, the CDR3 is TGTGCCAGCAGAGCCCGGACAGGGGTATCGGAAGAGACCCAGTACTTC. Protein sequence: CASRARTGVSEETQYF.

There are a few counts of this clonotype. A single base separates this from a much larger clone, so it may be a read error. The genes are TRBV7-2 and TRBJ2-7; TRBD2 matches at 14 bases. The length of the CDR3 is 16 residues. Germline lookup yields CDR1 SGHTA and CDR2 FQGNSA. V shed 3 bases, J shed 0 bases, and the junction held 1 base outside the gene matches. The CDR3 nucleotides are TGTACCAGCAGCTTGGGACTAGCGGGGGACTCCTACGAGCAGTACTTC. This codes for CTSSLGLAGDSYEQYF. Full variable domain (remainder filled in from reference TRBV7-2 and TRBJ2-7): GAGVSQSPSNKVTEKGKDVELRCDPISGHTALYWYRQSLGQGLEFLIYFQGNSAPDKSGLPSDRFSAERTGGSVSTLTIQRTQQEDSAVYLCTSSLGLAGDSYEQYFGPGTRLTVT.

This clonotype appeared once. The chain is built from TRBV11-2 and TRBJ2-7; 11 bases line up with TRBD1. The CDR3 contains 16 residues. V was clipped by 6 bases and J by 3 bases; unmatched bases: 10. The germline V gene has CDR1 SGHAT and CDR2 FQNNGV. The CDR3 is CASSWRWDRGFYEQYF. Here the CDR3 DNA reads TGTGCCAGCAGTTGGCGGTGGGACAGGGGGTTCTACGAGCAGTACTTC. Drawing the rest from reference TRBV11-2 and TRBJ2-7, the complete variable domain is EAGVAQSPRYKIIEKRQSVAFWCNPISGHATLYWYQQILGQGPKLLIQFQNNGVVDDSQLPKDRFSAERLKGVDSTLKIQPAKLEDSAVYLCASSWRWDRGFYEQYFGPGTRLTVT.

The rearrangement links TRBV28 to TRBJ1-5; TRBD1 matches 9 bases. Per the germline V gene, CDR1 is MDHEN and CDR2 is SYDVKM. J lost 6 bases, V lost 4 bases, and 7 bases had no gene match. The length of the CDR3 is 15 residues. CDR3 DNA sequence: TGTGCCAGCAGTTCCACAGGGGGCGCGGTTCAGCCCCAGCATTTT. Its translation: CASSSTGGAVQPQHF.

There are a few counts of this clonotype. A much larger clone lies a single base off, so this may be a read error. The J gene is TRBJ2-7, the V gene TRBV15; 10 bases fit TRBD1. The CDR3 covers 16 residues. CDR1 LNHNV and CDR2 YYDKDF come from the germline V gene (reference sequence). The junction had 9 bases not matched to a gene; V was cut back by 0 bases and J by 7 bases. CDR3 protein: CATSRDPTGGKDEQYF. In DNA form, the CDR3 reads TGTGCCACCAGCAGAGACCCGACAGGGGGCAAGGATGAGCAGTACTTC.

This clonotype was picked up many times. This rearrangement joins TRBV6-2 or TRBV6-3 to TRBJ2-7, with D uncertain. Between the trimmed V and J ends, which lost 2 bases and 3 bases, there was a span of 8 bases. CDR3 length: 13 residues. CDR1 and CDR2 (germline): MNHEY, SVGEGT. As DNA, the CDR3 is TGTGCCAGCAGTTACGGGCAGCGCTACGAGCAGTACTTC. Encoded protein: CASSYGQRYEQYF.

This clonotype was counted at least ten times. The rearrangement joins TRBV7-2 to TRBJ1-5; no reliable D call. The CDR3 runs 13 residues. Deletions cut 1 base from V and 9 bases from J, with 10 bases between. Germline loops: CDR1 SGHTA, CDR2 FQGNSA. For the CDR3, the DNA is TGTGCCAGCAGCTTAGAGGGCTCTGCGCCCCAGCATTTT. This sequence encodes CASSLEGSAPQHF.

The rearrangement links TRBV20-1 to TRBJ2-1; the D gene is possibly TRBD1 (6 bases). The CDR3 sequence is 14 residues long. Trimming removed 7 bases from V and 3 bases from J, with 16 bases in between. The germline gives CDR1 DFQATT, CDR2 SNEGSKA (reference sequence). CDR3 amino acids: CSVPGTTHYNEQFF. The CDR3 nucleotides read TGCAGTGTCCCCGGGACAACCCACTACAATGAGCAGTTCTTC.

This clonotype was detected a few times. The V and J genes are TRBV6-1 and TRBJ2-2; no reliable D call. From germline, CDR1 is MNHNS and CDR2 SASEGT. V dropped 5 bases and J dropped 4 bases, with 8 bases sitting between them. The CDR3 is made up of 13 amino acids. CDR3 loop: CASSLPGTGELFF. The CDR3, as DNA: TGTGCCAGCAGTCTGCCCGGCACCGGGGAGCTGTTTTTT.

This clonotype was recorded at least ten times. The J gene is TRBJ2-7, the V gene TRBV11-2, with 13 bases aligning to TRBD2. The CDR3 covers 15 residues. Germline loops: CDR1 SGHAT, CDR2 FQNNGV. V gave up 4 bases and J gave up 0 bases; unmatched junction bases: 0. CDR3 in DNA: TGTGCCAGCAGCTGGACTAGCGGGGGCTCCTACGAGCAGTACTTC. Translated, it gives CASSWTSGGSYEQYF. The full variable domain, completed using reference TRBV11-2 and TRBJ2-7, is EAGVAQSPRYKIIEKRQSVAFWCNPISGHATLYWYQQILGQGPKLLIQFQNNGVVDDSQLPKDRFSAERLKGVDSTLKIQPAKLEDSAVYLCASSWTSGGSYEQYFGPGTRLTVT.

This chain uses TRBV7-2 with TRBJ2-4; 7 nucleotides match TRBD2. Germline trimming cut 5 bases from V and 9 bases from J; bases unmatched to any gene: 19. The V gene's germline CDR1 is SGHTA and CDR2 FQGNSA. This CDR3 has 17 amino acids. This CDR3 is CASSPTYLAGRASIQYF. Here the CDR3 DNA reads TGTGCCAGCAGCCCGACCTACCTGGCGGGGAGGGCCAGCATTCAGTACTTC.

This clonotype occurred many times. The genes are TRBV5-1 and TRBJ2-5; D may be TRBD1 or TRBD2 (6 bases each). From germline, CDR1 is SGHRS and CDR2 YFSETQ. This CDR3 spans 15 amino acids. Trimming pared 0 bases from V and 3 bases from J, leaving 12 bases between. The CDR3: CASSLVEGHEETQYF. CDR3 DNA sequence: TGCGCCAGCAGCTTGGTGGAGGGACACGAAGAGACCCAGTACTTC.

Note on this clonotype: A much larger clone sits a single nucleotide away, making a read error possible. J is TRBJ1-1 and V is TRBV25-1; TRBD1 is a possible D gene (6 bases). V lost 6 bases and J lost 1, with 9 bases in between. CDR3 length equals 13 residues. Germline V gene lookup returns CDR1 MGHDK and CDR2 SYGVNS. The CDR3 is CASRMGQNTEAFF. In DNA, the CDR3 is TGTGCCAGCAGGATGGGACAGAACACTGAAGCTTTCTTT.

This clonotype was found a few times. The CDR3 spells CASSVGQVNAEAFF. As DNA, the CDR3 is TGTGCCAGCAGCGTAGGGCAGGTCAACGCTGAAGCTTTCTTT. This rearrangement joins TRBV9 to TRBJ1-1; unclear D gene. This CDR3 spans 14 amino acids. CDR1 and CDR2 (germline): SGDLS, YYNGEE. Trimming removed 0 bases at V and 6 bases at J, with 12 bases between.

In the case of this clonotype: A much larger clone lies one base from this, so it may be a read error. This chain joins TRBV7-2 and TRBJ2-2; D might be TRBD1 (5 bases). The CDR3 length is 15 residues. Trimming took off 5 bases at V and 1 base at J, with 11 bases between the two ends. The germline V gene encodes CDR1 SGHTA and CDR2 FQGNSA. The CDR3 loop is CASSPGNVNTGELFF. The CDR3 nucleotides read TGTGCCAGCAGCCCAGGGAACGTGAACACCGGGGAGCTGTTTTTT.

The chain is built from TRBV4-1 and TRBJ2-1, with a tentative D call TRBD2 (5 bases). Germline assignment: CDR1 MGHRA and CDR2 YSYEKL. Between the trimmed V and J ends, which lost 0 bases and 2 bases, there was a span of 14 bases. The CDR3 has 17 residues. This chain's CDR3 is CASSQDSGNLAYNEQFF. As DNA, the CDR3 is TGCGCCAGCAGCCAAGATTCGGGGAATCTTGCCTACAATGAGCAGTTCTTC.

Comment on this clonotype: One base away lies a much larger clone, so this may be a sequencing read error. The chain carries TRBV4-3 and TRBJ2-5; 12 nucleotides match TRBD2. J lost 11 bases, V lost 3 bases, and 10 bases had no gene match. The CDR3 is 15 residues long. Germline loops: CDR1 LGHNA, CDR2 YSLEER. DNA for the CDR3: TGCGCCAGCAGCCAGGGACTAGCGGGCGCAAAGGAGCAGTACTTC. It specifies CASSQGLAGAKEQYF.

Only a few counts were recorded for this clonotype. CDR3 region: CASSVAGPGNTEAFF. CDR3 coding DNA: TGTGCCAGCAGCGTAGCAGGCCCGGGGAACACTGAAGCTTTCTTT. The rearrangement links TRBV9 to TRBJ1-1, with D unclear. V lost 0 bases and J lost 1, with 10 bases in between. Germline CDR1 is SGDLS and CDR2 is YYNGEE. CDR3 length equals 15 residues.

The chain combines TRBV20-1 with TRBJ1-5; D may be TRBD1 (5 bases). V lost 0 bases and J lost 1, with 7 bases in between. Germline V gene data show CDR1 as DFQATT and CDR2 as SNEGSKA (reference sequence). This CDR3 has 14 amino acids. CDR3 sequence (DNA): TGCAGTGCTAGAGAAAGACAGAGCAATCAGCCCCAGCATTTT. Amino acids: CSARERQSNQPQHF.

For this clonotype: A read error is possible here, since a much larger clone lies one base away. The chain joins TRBV12-3 or TRBV12-4 to TRBJ2-6, with a weak D call TRBD2 (6 bases). V was pared by 8 bases and J by 4 bases, with 21 bases between. The CDR3 loop spans 17 amino acids. CDR3 DNA: TGTGCCAGCCGGTTCGGGGGTGTCCACTACGGGGCCAACGTCCTGACTTTC. Its translation: CASRFGGVHYGANVLTF.

In this sample, this clonotype turned up many times. J is TRBJ2-5 and V is TRBV20-1; 7 nucleotides agree with TRBD1. Germline V gene lookup returns CDR1 DFQATT and CDR2 SNEGSKA (reference sequence). There are 12 residues in the CDR3. The trim removed 6 bases at V and 2 bases at J, leaving 3 bases unmatched. The CDR3 bases are TGCAGTGCGTGGGGACAGCAAGAGACCCAGTACTTC. Its protein is CSAWGQQETQYF.

This clonotype has at least ten counts. The V gene is TRBV9, the J gene TRBJ2-7; possibly TRBD1 for D (6 bases). The V gene lost 0 bases and the J gene lost 3 bases, with 13 bases spanning the gap. This CDR3 contains 15 residues. CDR1 SGDLS and CDR2 YYNGEE come from the germline V gene. CDR3 in amino acids: CASSVDWTVSYEQYF. DNA of the CDR3: TGTGCCAGCAGCGTAGACTGGACAGTTAGCTACGAGCAGTACTTC.

This clonotype was counted many times. The chain joins TRBV11-3 to TRBJ2-3; D assignment may be TRBD1 or TRBD2 (5 bases each). CDR1 and CDR2 (germline): SGHNT, YENEEA. Trimming took off 5 bases at V and 0 bases at J, with 12 bases between the two ends. The CDR3 is 15 amino acids. As DNA, the CDR3 is TGTGCCAGCAGCCGAGGGGTTACTAGCACAGATACGCAGTATTTT. Residues: CASSRGVTSTDTQYF.

This clonotype was recorded many times. The rearrangement uses TRBV13 and TRBJ2-1; D may be TRBD1 (5 bases). Trimming stripped 4 bases from V and 4 bases from J, with 14 bases between. This CDR3 has 15 residues. From germline, CDR1 is PRHDT and CDR2 FYEKMQ (reference sequence). The CDR3: CASSSSGKGYNEQFF. The CDR3 DNA reads TGTGCCAGCAGCTCTTCAGGGAAGGGGTACAATGAGCAGTTCTTC.

This chain uses TRBV20-1 with TRBJ1-1, with 7 bases matching TRBD1. The V segment lost 3 bases and the J segment 5 bases; nucleotides outside the gene matches: 9. Germline loops: CDR1 DFQATT, CDR2 SNEGSKA (reference sequence). The CDR3 has 14 residues. This CDR3 is CSASLTGLDTEAFF. CDR3 nucleotides: TGCAGTGCTAGTCTGACAGGGTTAGATACTGAAGCTTTCTTT.